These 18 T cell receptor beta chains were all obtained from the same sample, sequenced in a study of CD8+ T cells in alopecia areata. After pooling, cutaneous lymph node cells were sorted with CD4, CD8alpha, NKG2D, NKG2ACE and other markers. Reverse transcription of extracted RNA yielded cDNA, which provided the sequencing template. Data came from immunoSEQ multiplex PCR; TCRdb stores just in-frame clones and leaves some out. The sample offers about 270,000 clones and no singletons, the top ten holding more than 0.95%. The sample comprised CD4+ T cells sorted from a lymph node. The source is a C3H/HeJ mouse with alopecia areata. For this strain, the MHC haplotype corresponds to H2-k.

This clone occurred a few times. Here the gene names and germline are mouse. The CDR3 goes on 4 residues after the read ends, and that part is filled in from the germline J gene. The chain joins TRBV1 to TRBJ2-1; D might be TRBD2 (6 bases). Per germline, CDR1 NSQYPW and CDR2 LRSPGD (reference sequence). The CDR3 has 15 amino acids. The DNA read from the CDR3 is TGCACCTGCAGTGCAGATTTCGGGGGGAGGGCT. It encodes CTCSADFGGRA. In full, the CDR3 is CTCSADFGGRAEQFF.

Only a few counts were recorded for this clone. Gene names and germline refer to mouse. CDR3 sequence: CASSRTGVNTGQLYF. The CDR3 bases that were read are TGTGCCAGCAGTAGGACTGGGGTAAACACCGGG. The chain combines TRBV19 with TRBJ2-2; TRBD2 aligns across 9 bases. The read falls 4 residues short of the CDR3 end, and the missing part is taken from the germline J gene. Germline V gene sequence: CDR1 FNHDT, CDR2 SITEND (reference sequence). The CDR3 length is 15 residues. V lost 3 bases and J lost 1; bases outside the gene matches: 1.

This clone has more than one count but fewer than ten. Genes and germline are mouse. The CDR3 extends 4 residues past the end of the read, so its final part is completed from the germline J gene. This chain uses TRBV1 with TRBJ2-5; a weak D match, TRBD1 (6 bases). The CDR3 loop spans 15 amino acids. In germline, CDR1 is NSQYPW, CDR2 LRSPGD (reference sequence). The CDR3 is CTCSAEAGEGDTQYF. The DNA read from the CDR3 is TGCACCTGCAGTGCAGAGGCAGGGGAGGGAGAC.

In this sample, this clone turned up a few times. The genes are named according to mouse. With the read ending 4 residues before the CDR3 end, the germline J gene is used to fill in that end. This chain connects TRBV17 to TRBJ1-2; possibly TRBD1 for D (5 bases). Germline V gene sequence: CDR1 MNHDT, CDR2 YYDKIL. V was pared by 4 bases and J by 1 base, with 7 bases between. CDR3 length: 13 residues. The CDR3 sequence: CASSTRENSDYTF. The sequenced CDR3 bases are TGTGCTAGCAGTACCAGGGAAAACTCC. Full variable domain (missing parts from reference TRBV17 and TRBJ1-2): DTTVKQNPRYKLARVGKPVNLICSQTMNHDTMYWYQKKPNQAPKLLLFYYDKILNREADTFEKFQSSRPNNSFCSLYIGSAGLEYSAMYLCASSTRENSDYTFGSGTRLLVI.

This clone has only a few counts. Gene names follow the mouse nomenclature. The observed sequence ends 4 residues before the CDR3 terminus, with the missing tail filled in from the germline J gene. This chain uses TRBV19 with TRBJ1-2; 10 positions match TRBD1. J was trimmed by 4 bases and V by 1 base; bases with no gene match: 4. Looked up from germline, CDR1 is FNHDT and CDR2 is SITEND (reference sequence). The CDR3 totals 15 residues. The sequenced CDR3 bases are TGTGCCAGCAGTATATGGGGACAGGGGTCCTCC. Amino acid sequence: CASSIWGQGSS. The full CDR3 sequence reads CASSIWGQGSSDYTF.

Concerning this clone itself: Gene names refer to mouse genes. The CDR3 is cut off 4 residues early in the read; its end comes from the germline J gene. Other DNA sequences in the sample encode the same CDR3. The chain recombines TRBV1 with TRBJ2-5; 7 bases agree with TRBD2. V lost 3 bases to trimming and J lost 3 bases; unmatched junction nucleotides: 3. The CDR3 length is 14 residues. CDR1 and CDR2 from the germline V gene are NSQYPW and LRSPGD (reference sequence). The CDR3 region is CTCSAGGVQDTQYF. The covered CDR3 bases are TGCACCTGCAGTGCCGGGGGGGTTCAAGAC.

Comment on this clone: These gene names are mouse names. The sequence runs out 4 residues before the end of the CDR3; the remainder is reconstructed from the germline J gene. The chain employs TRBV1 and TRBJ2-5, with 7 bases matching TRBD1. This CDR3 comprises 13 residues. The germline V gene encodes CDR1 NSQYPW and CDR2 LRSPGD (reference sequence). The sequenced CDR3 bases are TGCACCTGCAGTGTACAGGGGAGAGAC. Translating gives CTCSVQGRD. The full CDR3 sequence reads CTCSVQGRDTQYF.

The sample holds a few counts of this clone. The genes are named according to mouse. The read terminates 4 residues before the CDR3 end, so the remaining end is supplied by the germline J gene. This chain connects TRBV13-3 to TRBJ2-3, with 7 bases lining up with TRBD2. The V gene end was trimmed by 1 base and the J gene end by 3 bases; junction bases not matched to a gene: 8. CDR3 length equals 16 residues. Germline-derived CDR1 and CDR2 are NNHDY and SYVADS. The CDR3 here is CASSDWTTWGAETLYF. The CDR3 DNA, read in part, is TGTGCCAGCAGTGATTGGACAACCTGGGGGGCAGAA.

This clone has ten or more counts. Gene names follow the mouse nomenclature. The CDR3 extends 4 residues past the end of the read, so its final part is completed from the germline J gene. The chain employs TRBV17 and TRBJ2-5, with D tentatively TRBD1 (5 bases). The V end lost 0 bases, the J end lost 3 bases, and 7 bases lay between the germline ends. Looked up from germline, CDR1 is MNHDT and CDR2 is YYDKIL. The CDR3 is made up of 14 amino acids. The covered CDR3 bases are TGTGCTAGCAGTAGAGAGCCAGGGCAAGAC. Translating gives CASSREPGQD. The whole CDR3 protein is CASSREPGQDTQYF.

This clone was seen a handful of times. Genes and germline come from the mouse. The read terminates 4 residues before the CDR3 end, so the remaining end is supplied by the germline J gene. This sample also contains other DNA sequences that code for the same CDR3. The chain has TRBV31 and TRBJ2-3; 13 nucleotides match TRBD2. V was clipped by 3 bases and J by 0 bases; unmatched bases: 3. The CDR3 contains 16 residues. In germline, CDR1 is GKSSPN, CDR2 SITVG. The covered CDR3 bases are TGTGCCTGGAGCTCGGGACTGGGGGGGAGTGCAGAA. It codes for CAWSSGLGGSAE. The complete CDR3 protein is CAWSSGLGGSAETLYF.

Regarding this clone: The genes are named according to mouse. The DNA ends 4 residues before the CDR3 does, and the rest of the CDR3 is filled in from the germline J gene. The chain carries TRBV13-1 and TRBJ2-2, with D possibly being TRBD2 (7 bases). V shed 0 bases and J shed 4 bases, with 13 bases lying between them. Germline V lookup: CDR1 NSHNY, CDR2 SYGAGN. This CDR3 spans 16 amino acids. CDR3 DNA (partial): TGTGCCAGCAGTGATGCCCGGGGGGCGCTCACCGGG. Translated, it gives CASSDARGALTG. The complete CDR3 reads CASSDARGALTGQLYF.

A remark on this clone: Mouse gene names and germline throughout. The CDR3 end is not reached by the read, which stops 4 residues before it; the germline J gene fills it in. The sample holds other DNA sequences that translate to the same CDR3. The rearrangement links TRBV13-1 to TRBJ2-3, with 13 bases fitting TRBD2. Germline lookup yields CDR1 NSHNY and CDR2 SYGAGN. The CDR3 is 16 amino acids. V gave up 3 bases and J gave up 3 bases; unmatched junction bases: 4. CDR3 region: CASSGTGGARAETLYF. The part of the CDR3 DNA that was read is TGTGCCAGCAGTGGGACTGGGGGGGCGAGGGCAGAA.

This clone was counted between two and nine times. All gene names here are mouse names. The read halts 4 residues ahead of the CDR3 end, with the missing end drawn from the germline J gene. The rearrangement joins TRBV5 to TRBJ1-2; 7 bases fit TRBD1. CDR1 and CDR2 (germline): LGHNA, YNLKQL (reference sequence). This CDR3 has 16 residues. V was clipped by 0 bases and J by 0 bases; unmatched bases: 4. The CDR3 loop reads CASSQEQGTANSDYTF. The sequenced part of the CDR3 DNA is TGTGCCAGCAGCCAAGAGCAGGGGACAGCAAACTCC.

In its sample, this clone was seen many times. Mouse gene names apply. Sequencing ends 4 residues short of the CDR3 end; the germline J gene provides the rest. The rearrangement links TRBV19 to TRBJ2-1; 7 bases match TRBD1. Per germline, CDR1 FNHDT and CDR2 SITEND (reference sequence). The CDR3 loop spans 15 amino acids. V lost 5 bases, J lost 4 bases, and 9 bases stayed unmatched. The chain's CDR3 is CASRSSRDSYAEQFF. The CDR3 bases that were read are TGTGCCAGCAGATCTTCTCGGGACAGTTATGCT.

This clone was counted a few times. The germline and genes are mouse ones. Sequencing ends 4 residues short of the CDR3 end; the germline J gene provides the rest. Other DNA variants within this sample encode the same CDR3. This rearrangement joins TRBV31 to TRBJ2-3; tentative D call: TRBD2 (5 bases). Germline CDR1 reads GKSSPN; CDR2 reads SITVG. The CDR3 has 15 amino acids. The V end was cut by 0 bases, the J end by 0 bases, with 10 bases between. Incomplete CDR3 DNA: TGTGCCTGGAGTCTTGTGGGGTCTAGTGCAGAA. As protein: CAWSLVGSSAE. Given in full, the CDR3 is CAWSLVGSSAETLYF. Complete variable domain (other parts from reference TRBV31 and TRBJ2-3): AQTIHQWPVAEIKAVGSPLSLGCTIKGKSSPNLYWYWQATGGTLQQLFYSITVGQVESVVQLNLSASRPKDDQFILSTEKLLLSHSGFYLCAWSLVGSSAETLYFGSGTRLTVL.

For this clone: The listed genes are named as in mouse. The part of the CDR3 DNA that was read is TGTGCCAGCAGCCAAGATCCGGGGGGCATTAACCAAGAC. This sequence encodes CASSQDPGGINQD. The full-length CDR3 reads as CASSQDPGGINQDTQYF. V usage is TRBV5 and J usage is TRBJ2-5; the D gene is possibly TRBD2 (7 bases). Sequencing ends 4 residues short of the CDR3 end; the germline J gene provides the rest. Trimming pared 0 bases from V and 0 bases from J, leaving 13 bases between. This CDR3 region has 17 residues. CDR1 and CDR2 (germline): LGHNA, YNLKQL (reference sequence).

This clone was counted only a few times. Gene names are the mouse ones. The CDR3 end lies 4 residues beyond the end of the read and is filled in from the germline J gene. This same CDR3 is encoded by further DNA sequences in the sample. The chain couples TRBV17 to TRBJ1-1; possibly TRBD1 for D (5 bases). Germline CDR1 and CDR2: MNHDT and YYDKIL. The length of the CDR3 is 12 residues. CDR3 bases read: TGTGCTAGCAGTAGACAGGGAGGA. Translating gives CASSRQGG. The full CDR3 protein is CASSRQGGEVFF.

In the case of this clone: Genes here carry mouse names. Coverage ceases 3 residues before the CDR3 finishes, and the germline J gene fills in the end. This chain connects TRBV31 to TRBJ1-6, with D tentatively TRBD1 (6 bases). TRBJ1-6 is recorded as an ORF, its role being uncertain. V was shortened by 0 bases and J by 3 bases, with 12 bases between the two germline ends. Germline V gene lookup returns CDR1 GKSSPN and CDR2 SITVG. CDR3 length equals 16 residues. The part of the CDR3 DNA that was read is TGTGCCTGGAGTCTGAGGGGGGCGAGCTATAATTCGCCC. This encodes CAWSLRGASYNSP. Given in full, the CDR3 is CAWSLRGASYNSPLYF.